Listed below are T cell receptor beta chains from one sample, sequenced in a study of T cell responses to AZD1222 COVID-19 vaccine. TCRdb's copy holds only in-frame clones and misses some; the assay was immunoSEQ multiplex PCR. The data contain 95,000 to 150,000 clones, about nine tenths of them singletons. This specimen was peripheral blood, taken on day 0 of AZD1222 vaccination. Every receptor here comes from an adult in good health. Both conserved end residues are part of each CDR3. The D gene is left open where the match is weak. Some rows mark clone size as missing; the rest say once, few, many or name a class of expanded clone.

CDR3 protein: CAISLTSGVADTQYF; CDR3 DNA: TGTGCCATCAGTTTGACTAGCGGGGTGGCAGATACGCAGTATTTT; clone size: -; J gene: TRBJ2-3; V gene: TRBV10-3; D gene: TRBD2
CDR3 protein: CASSQKGSSSYNSPLHF; CDR3 DNA: TGTGCCAGCAGCCAAAAGGGGAGCAGCTCCTATAATTCACCCCTCCACTTT; clone size: -; J gene: TRBJ1-6; V gene: TRBV3-1/TRBV3-2; D gene: -
CDR3 protein: CASSVGQGNYGYTF; CDR3 DNA: TGTGCCAGCAGCGTCGGACAGGGCAACTATGGCTACACCTTC; clone size: -; J gene: TRBJ1-2; V gene: TRBV7-9; D gene: TRBD1
CDR3 protein: CASSLDKYQETQYF; CDR3 DNA: TGTGCCAGCAGCTTGGACAAGTACCAAGAGACCCAGTACTTC; clone size: -; J gene: TRBJ2-5; V gene: TRBV5-4; D gene: -
CDR3 protein: CSVEGHFNTEAFF; CDR3 DNA: TGCAGCGTTGAGGGCCACTTCAACACTGAAGCTTTCTTT; clone size: -; J gene: TRBJ1-1; V gene: TRBV29-1; D gene: -
CDR3 protein: CASSQDLGVNEQYF; CDR3 DNA: TGTGCCAGCAGCCAAGACCTTGGGGTCAACGAGCAGTACTTC; clone size: -; J gene: TRBJ2-7; V gene: TRBV4-2; D gene: -
CDR3 protein: CAGMFAGTGTFRGNQPQHF; CDR3 DNA: TGTGCCGGAATGTTTGCCGGGACAGGGACCTTTAGGGGCAATCAGCCCCAGCATTTT; clone size: many; J gene: TRBJ1-5; V gene: TRBV9; D gene: TRBD1
CDR3 protein: CASSRPRESFGEQYF; CDR3 DNA: TGTGCCAGCAGCCGCCCCCGGGAGTCATTCGGCGAGCAGTACTTC; clone size: -; J gene: TRBJ2-7; V gene: TRBV9; D gene: -
CDR3 protein: CASSPLGPGTEAFF; CDR3 DNA: TGTGCCAGCTCACCACTGGGCCCCGGAACTGAAGCTTTCTTT; clone size: -; J gene: TRBJ1-1; V gene: TRBV18; D gene: -
CDR3 protein: CASSMVIYDGELFF; CDR3 DNA: TGTGCCAGTAGTATGGTCATATATGACGGGGAGCTGTTTTTT; clone size: -; J gene: TRBJ2-2; V gene: TRBV19; D gene: -
CDR3 protein: CASSQGTYNEQFF; CDR3 DNA: TGTGCCAGCAGCCAGGGGACGTACAATGAGCAGTTCTTC; clone size: -; J gene: TRBJ2-1; V gene: TRBV4-2; D gene: -
CDR3 protein: CASSSSINQPQHF; CDR3 DNA: TGTGCCAGCAGCTCCTCCATTAATCAGCCCCAGCATTTT; clone size: -; J gene: TRBJ1-5; V gene: TRBV5-6; D gene: -
CDR3 protein: CACSGGSSYEQYF; CDR3 DNA: TGCGCTTGCAGTGGGGGTTCCTCCTACGAGCAGTACTTC; clone size: once; J gene: TRBJ2-7; V gene: TRBV13; D gene: -
CDR3 protein: CASSRGQAVTDTQYF; CDR3 DNA: TGCGCCAGCAGCCGCGGACAGGCCGTCACAGATACGCAGTATTTT; clone size: -; J gene: TRBJ2-3; V gene: TRBV4-1; D gene: TRBD1